Listed below are T cell receptor beta chains from one sample, sequenced in a study of T cell changes during pregnancy in multiple sclerosis. TCRdb keeps only in-frame clones here, not all; method: immunoSEQ multiplex PCR. The table shows approximately 60,000 clones, with 90% to 95% occurring only once. This specimen consisted of CD8+ T cells from peripheral blood mononuclear cells, obtained in the third trimester of pregnancy. The receptors were gathered from a female donor with multiple sclerosis, enrolled in a pregnancy study. CDR3s include the opening cysteine and the closing phenylalanine or tryptophan. D genes are given only for firm matches. Not every row has a clone size; where given, it reads once, few, many or a size class.

cdr3_aa cdr3_nt v_call d_call clone_size j_call
CATMTGQGAAEAFF TGCGCCACCATGACCGGACAGGGGGCAGCTGAAGCTTTCTTT TRBV4-1 TRBD1 NA TRBJ1-1
CSGFGGGAYNEQFF TGCAGCGGATTTGGGGGAGGCGCTTACAATGAGCAGTTCTTC TRBV29-1 NA NA TRBJ2-1
CASSAESSTDTQYF TGTGCCAGCAGTGCTGAGTCCAGCACAGATACGCAGTATTTT TRBV6-4 NA NA TRBJ2-3
CASSSIQGASYEQYF TGTGCCAGCAGTTCCATACAGGGGGCATCGTACGAGCAGTACTTC TRBV28 TRBD1 NA TRBJ2-7
CASSAQVTDTQYF TGTGCCAGCAGTGCCCAGGTCACAGATACGCAGTATTTT TRBV25-1 NA NA TRBJ2-3
CASSLSGIGNEQFF TGTGCCAGCAGCCTTAGCGGGATTGGAAATGAGCAGTTCTTC TRBV6-6 TRBD2 NA TRBJ2-1
CASSYPGSIYGYTF TGTGCCAGCAGTTATCCCGGGAGTATCTATGGCTACACCTTC TRBV6-5 NA NA TRBJ1-2
CAISESTVSHPFPGQEAFF TGTGCCATCAGTGAGTCGACCGTTTCCCATCCTTTTCCAGGGCAAGAAGCTTTCTTT TRBV10-3 NA NA TRBJ1-1
CAISDAGTGGDGAFF TGTGCCATCAGTGATGCCGGGACAGGGGGTGATGGAGCTTTCTTT TRBV10-3 TRBD1 NA TRBJ1-1
CASSLGGGVDTEAFF TGTGCCAGCAGCTTAGGAGGGGGCGTCGACACTGAAGCTTTCTTT TRBV7-2 TRBD1 NA TRBJ1-1
CASSLEQPRDEQYF TGTGCCAGCAGCTTAGAACAGCCCAGGGACGAGCAGTACTTC TRBV7-8 NA NA TRBJ2-7
CASSFKTGTYGYTF TGCGCCAGCAGCTTTAAGACAGGGACCTATGGCTACACCTTC TRBV5-1 TRBD1 once TRBJ1-2
CAWSHRKSYEQYF TGTGCCTGGAGTCACAGGAAGTCCTACGAGCAGTACTTC TRBV30 NA NA TRBJ2-7
CASSPGLYNEQFF TGTGCCAGCAGCCCGGGACTTTACAATGAGCAGTTCTTC TRBV11-2 NA NA TRBJ2-1
CASRPEGVVVTDTQYF TGTGCCAGTAGACCCGAGGGGGTGGTAGTGACAGATACGCAGTATTTT TRBV19 NA NA TRBJ2-3
CASSLSVSGTQYF TGTGCCAGCAGTTTATCTGTGTCAGGTACGCAGTATTTT TRBV27 NA NA TRBJ2-3
CSAIRQGSGELFF TGCAGCGCCATCAGACAGGGCTCCGGGGAGCTGTTTTTT TRBV29-1 TRBD1 NA TRBJ2-2
CASSSTSTYQETQYF TGTGCCAGCAGCTCCACTTCAACGTACCAAGAGACCCAGTACTTC TRBV5-5 NA NA TRBJ2-5
CASSRGLAGGKDTQYF TGTGCCAGCAGCAGAGGACTAGCGGGAGGTAAAGATACGCAGTATTTT TRBV13 TRBD2 NA TRBJ2-3
CASSQLGQQETQYF TGCGCCAGCAGCCAACTGGGACAGCAAGAGACCCAGTACTTC TRBV4-1 TRBD1 NA TRBJ2-5
CASSSGLAADTQYF TGTGCCAGCAGCTCCGGACTAGCCGCAGATACGCAGTATTTT TRBV7-9 TRBD2 NA TRBJ2-3
CASVRPTGIRTVEAFF TGTGCCAGCGTACGACCCACTGGAATAAGGACAGTTGAAGCTTTCTTT TRBV2 NA NA TRBJ1-1
CASCLTGGGDEQFF TGTGCCAGTTGTCTCACGGGGGGAGGGGATGAGCAGTTCTTC TRBV28 TRBD2 once TRBJ2-1
CASSLAWRHHFYEQYF TGTGCCAGCAGCTTGGCCTGGCGACACCACTTTTACGAGCAGTACTTC TRBV5-6 NA NA TRBJ2-7
CASRAHTGELFF TGTGCCAGCAGGGCCCACACCGGGGAGCTGTTTTTT TRBV2 NA once TRBJ2-2
CASSLFVGLGETQYF TGTGCCAGCAGCTTATTTGTGGGACTGGGAGAGACCCAGTACTTC TRBV11-2 NA NA TRBJ2-5
CASSEEGLDRSDEQFF TGCGCCAGCAGTGAGGAGGGATTGGATCGGTCCGATGAGCAGTTCTTC TRBV10-1 NA NA TRBJ2-1
CASSQTGSDNEQFF TGCGCCAGCAGCCAAACAGGGTCCGACAATGAGCAGTTCTTC TRBV4-3 NA NA TRBJ2-1
CASSLSGPSSYEQYF TGTGCCAGCAGTTTAAGCGGACCCTCCTCCTACGAGCAGTACTTC TRBV27 NA NA TRBJ2-7